These 23 T cell receptor beta chains share one sample of origin, sequenced in a study of CD8 T cells in ankylosing spondylitis. MiXCR was run by TCRdb on the 5' RACE reads, yielding one entry per CDR3 protein. Here the sample spans 150,000 to 200,000 distinct CDR3 sequences, 8.5% to 10% being singletons. Sequencing was done on a sample of blood, either unsorted or a sorted T cell fraction (not recorded which). These receptors all stem from a female donor with ankylosing spondylitis or in good health (not recorded which).

This clonotype has a count of ten or more. The chain uses TRBV20-1 and TRBJ2-2; D gene ambiguous. The ends were cut back, 5 bases at V and 2 bases at J, with 9 bases in the middle. Germline assignment: CDR1 DFQATT and CDR2 SNEGSKA (reference sequence). CDR3 length equals 13 residues. CDR3 in DNA: TGCAGTGCTCTTGCCCCAAACACCGGGGAGCTGTTTTTT. Translation gives CSALAPNTGELFF.

This clonotype has more than one count but fewer than ten. The V and J genes are TRBV10-3 and TRBJ2-7; possibly TRBD2 for D (6 bases). V lost 7 bases and J 3 bases, leaving 13 bases between the germline ends. CDR1 is ENHRY and CDR2 is SYGVKD in the germline V gene. CDR3 length: 13 residues. CDR3 protein: CAINPTDYYEQYF. The CDR3 nucleotides read TGTGCCATCAATCCGACGGACTACTACGAGCAGTACTTC.

This rearrangement joins TRBV7-8 to TRBJ2-7; TRBD2 is a possible D gene (6 bases). V lost 5 bases and J lost 3, with 17 bases in between. The CDR3 contains 15 residues. Per the germline V gene, CDR1 is SGHVS and CDR2 is FQNEAQ. This CDR3 is CASSRGVGSGYEQYF. The CDR3 nucleotides are TGTGCCAGCAGCCGCGGGGTGGGTAGCGGCTACGAGCAGTACTTC.

Only a few counts were recorded for this clonotype. The chain recombines TRBV7-9 with TRBJ1-5; D not resolved. The CDR3 extends over 14 amino acids. V gave up 5 bases and J gave up 3 bases, with 11 bases separating them. CDR1 is SEHNR and CDR2 is FQNEAQ in the germline V gene (reference sequence). DNA for the CDR3: TGTGCCAGCAGCCATGCAGGTCCCAATCAGCCCCAGCATTTT. Translation: CASSHAGPNQPQHF. Full variable domain (outside the CDR3, taken from reference TRBV7-9 and TRBJ1-5): DTGVSQNPRHKITKRGQNVTFRCDPISEHNRLYWYRQTLGQGPEFLTYFQNEAQLEKSRLLSDRFSAERPKGSFSTLEIQRTEQGDSAMYLCASSHAGPNQPQHFGDGTRLSIL.

This clonotype has only a few counts. The gene calls are TRBV9 and TRBJ2-1; 7 nucleotides match TRBD2. The CDR3 spans 15 residues. V gave up 4 bases and J gave up 4 bases; unmatched junction bases: 8. CDR1 is SGDLS, CDR2 YYNGEE, per germline. The CDR3 coding sequence is TGTGCCAGCAGCCCCGGGACTACACAATACAATGAGCAGTTCTTC. Protein product: CASSPGTTQYNEQFF.

The rearrangement joins TRBV12-3 or TRBV12-4 to TRBJ2-7; tentatively, D is TRBD2 (5 bases). The CDR3 totals 13 residues. Trimming took 3 bases from V and 2 from J, leaving 8 bases between them. The CDR3 sequence is CASSFSGTYEQYF. The CDR3 bases are TGTGCCAGCAGTTTTTCCGGGACCTACGAGCAGTACTTC.

The genes are TRBV19 and TRBJ1-2; D might be TRBD1 (5 bases). Trimming cost V 10 bases and J 4 bases, with 13 bases left between them. CDR1 is LNHDA, CDR2 SQIVND, per germline (reference sequence). The CDR3 contains 12 residues. This CDR3 reads CAIHDSTYGYTF. CDR3 in DNA: TGTGCCATTCACGACAGTACCTATGGCTACACCTTC. Drawing the rest from reference TRBV19 and TRBJ1-2, the complete variable domain is DGGITQSPKYLFRKEGQNVTLSCEQNLNHDAMYWYRQDPGQGLRLIYYSQIVNDFQKGDIAEGYSVSREKKESFPLTVTSAQKNPTAFYLCAIHDSTYGYTFGSGTRLTVV.

This chain links TRBV6-2 or TRBV6-3 with TRBJ1-1, with 7 bases aligning to TRBD1. From germline, CDR1 is MNHEY and CDR2 SVGEGT. Trimming took 2 bases from V and 0 from J; bases not matched to a gene: 0. This CDR3 has 14 amino acids. The CDR3 here is CASSYTGVNTEAFF. CDR3 coding DNA: TGTGCCAGCAGTTACACAGGGGTGAACACTGAAGCTTTCTTT.

This clonotype was seen more than once but under ten times. V usage is TRBV7-9 and J usage is TRBJ2-7; no reliable D call. Germline V CDR1 and CDR2: SEHNR, FQNEAQ (reference sequence). This CDR3 contains 11 residues. V dropped 2 bases and J dropped 7 bases, with 6 bases sitting between them. The CDR3 DNA is TGTGCCAGCAGCTTATCAAGGGAGCAGTACTTC. As protein: CASSLSREQYF.

This chain links TRBV20-1 with TRBJ2-7; the D is unclear. Trimming shortened V by 1 base and J by 4 bases, and 11 bases separated the two germline ends. This CDR3 region has 13 residues. The germline V gene encodes CDR1 DFQATT and CDR2 SNEGSKA (reference sequence). CDR3 amino acids: CSARVGLSYEQYF. CDR3 coding DNA: TGCAGTGCTAGAGTCGGCCTTTCATACGAGCAGTACTTC.

This clonotype was seen only a few times. V and J are TRBV29-1 and TRBJ1-1; D gene uncertain. Trimming pared 4 bases from V and 0 bases from J, leaving 15 bases between. CDR1 and CDR2 (germline): SQVTM, ANQGSEA. CDR3 length: 15 residues. The CDR3 DNA is TGCAGCGTTGTGCGGGCAAACTATTTGAACACTGAAGCTTTCTTT. It specifies CSVVRANYLNTEAFF.

This clonotype was recorded at least ten times. The CDR3 loop reads CASSQTLSYEQYF. The CDR3 nucleotides are TGTGCCAGCAGCCAAACCCTCAGCTACGAGCAGTACTTC. This rearrangement joins TRBV7-9 to TRBJ2-7; D unclear. Germline lookup yields CDR1 SEHNR and CDR2 FQNEAQ (reference sequence). Trimming removed 5 bases at V and 3 bases at J, with 11 bases between. The CDR3 runs 13 residues.

This chain links TRBV4-2 with TRBJ2-3; TRBD1 matches at 12 bases. Germline lookup yields CDR1 LGHNA and CDR2 YNFKEQ. This CDR3 has 17 residues. V dropped 0 bases and J dropped 2; count of bases not matched to a gene: 3. CDR3 sequence: CASSQEGTGGFTDTQYF. The CDR3 DNA sequence: TGTGCCAGCAGCCAAGAGGGGACAGGGGGCTTCACAGATACGCAGTATTTT.

The gene calls are TRBV10-3 and TRBJ1-1, with unresolved D. Germline-derived CDR1 and CDR2 are ENHRY and SYGVKD. The CDR3 totals 16 residues. Trimming pared 11 bases from V and 2 bases from J, leaving 24 bases between. CDR3 nucleotides: TGTGCCTCCCGGCGTAGGAAGGAAAAGGGAAACACTGAAGCTTTCTTT. Protein sequence: CASRRRKEKGNTEAFF.

This clonotype was detected once. V is TRBV7-6 and J is TRBJ1-2; D gene ambiguous. This CDR3 is built from 12 residues. With 2 bases removed from V and 4 bases from J, the gap between germline ends came to 5 bases. Germline CDR1 is SGHVS and CDR2 is FNYEAQ. This CDR3 reads CASSLKGYGYTF. The CDR3 nucleotides read TGTGCCAGCAGCTTAAAGGGCTATGGCTACACCTTC. The full variable domain, rest sourced from reference TRBV7-6 and TRBJ1-2, is GAGVSQSPRYKVTKRGQDVALRCDPISGHVSLYWYRQALGQGPEFLTYFNYEAQQDKSGLPNDRFSAERPEGSISTLTIQRTEQRDSAMYRCASSLKGYGYTFGSGTRLTVV.

This clonotype was observed many times. In DNA, the CDR3 is TGTGCCAGCACCCGGGGTAACACTGAAGCTTTCTTT. The encoded protein is CASTRGNTEAFF. The rearrangement joins TRBV12-3 or TRBV12-4 to TRBJ1-1; D gene uncertain. Trimming shortened V by 7 bases and J by 2 bases, and 8 bases separated the two germline ends. This CDR3 region has 12 residues.

The chain recombines TRBV9 with TRBJ1-2; 8 nucleotides align to TRBD1. CDR1 is SGDLS, CDR2 YYNGEE, per germline. This CDR3 comprises 20 residues. Trimming cost V 0 bases and J 4 bases; bases outside gene matches: 20. The CDR3 region is CASSVGLGFSSAGTGYGYTF. The CDR3 nucleotides are TGTGCCAGCAGCGTAGGTCTAGGCTTTTCAAGTGCCGGGACAGGCTATGGCTACACCTTC. Complete variable domain (other parts from reference TRBV9 and TRBJ1-2): DSGVTQTPKHLITATGQRVTLRCSPRSGDLSVYWYQQSLDQGLQFLIQYYNGEERAKGNILERFSAQQFPDLHSELNLSSLELGDSALYFCASSVGLGFSSAGTGYGYTFGSGTRLTVV.

This chain connects TRBV7-6 to TRBJ2-1; D remains unclear. Between the trimmed V and J ends, which lost 3 bases and 15 bases, there was a span of 12 bases. Looked up from germline, CDR1 is SGHVS and CDR2 is FNYEAQ. This CDR3 contains 11 residues. This CDR3 reads CASSFFSHPFF. In nucleotides, the CDR3 is TGTGCCAGCAGCTTTTTTTCTCATCCGTTCTTC.

This chain links TRBV28 with TRBJ1-2; D may be TRBD1 (6 bases). This CDR3 has 11 amino acids. Trimming took 4 bases from V and 7 from J, leaving 7 bases between them. Germline V gives CDR1 MDHEN, CDR2 SYDVKM. In DNA, the CDR3 is TGTGCCAGCAGTTCAGGGGTTGGCTACACCTTC. Its translation is CASSSGVGYTF.

The DNA for the CDR3 is TGTGCCAGTAGGGTCGGAGGGAATGAAGCTTTCTTT. Protein product: CASRVGGNEAFF. The chain carries TRBV19 and TRBJ1-1, with D unclear. In germline, CDR1 is LNHDA, CDR2 SQIVND (reference sequence). The V end lost 6 bases, the J end lost 7 bases, and 12 bases lay between the germline ends. This CDR3 is 12 amino acids long. Variable domain in full (rest from reference TRBV19 and TRBJ1-1): DGGITQSPKYLFRKEGQNVTLSCEQNLNHDAMYWYRQDPGQGLRLIYYSQIVNDFQKGDIAEGYSVSREKKESFPLTVTSAQKNPTAFYLCASRVGGNEAFFGQGTRLTVV.

This clonotype was seen only a few times. The chain links TRBV18 to TRBJ1-1, with a possible D match to TRBD1 (5 bases). The germline CDR1 and CDR2 sequences are KGHSH and LQKENI. V was shortened by 3 bases and J by 6 bases, with 14 bases between the two germline ends. This CDR3 has 14 amino acids. The CDR3 sequence: CASSPPLTDPEAFF. CDR3 nucleotides: TGTGCCAGCTCACCCCCCCTGACAGACCCTGAAGCTTTCTTT.

This clonotype was recorded a few times. This rearrangement joins TRBV5-1 to TRBJ2-3; no reliable D call. CDR1 SGHRS and CDR2 YFSETQ come from the germline V gene. Trimming took 0 bases from V and 9 from J, leaving 26 bases between them. This CDR3 has 18 amino acids. This chain's CDR3 is CASSLVLDLGTHPITQYF. DNA for the CDR3: TGCGCCAGCAGCTTGGTTTTAGATCTCGGCACCCACCCGATAACGCAGTATTTT.

The chain has TRBV5-1 and TRBJ2-7, with 8 nucleotides matching TRBD2. The trim removed 4 bases at V and 0 bases at J, leaving 6 bases unmatched. Germline lookup yields CDR1 SGHRS and CDR2 YFSETQ. The CDR3 is 15 amino acids. The CDR3 coding sequence is TGCGCCAGCAGCCCCGGCGGGGGGAGCTCCTACGAGCAGTACTTC. This gives the protein CASSPGGGSSYEQYF.